The 18 T cell receptor beta chains below all came from one sample that was sequenced in a study of T-cell memory formation after mild COVID-19. TCRdb fed the 5' RACE reads into MiXCR, producing one record per CDR3 protein. The table has roughly 100,000 distinct CDR3 sequences, approximately 15% seen once. Input material: PBMCs or a T cell subset sorted from them (not recorded which). All receptors derive from an adult woman who had mild COVID-19 (a few samples of this study predate the infection). Cell type and time point are not known.

This chain links TRBV7-8 with TRBJ2-7, with D possibly being TRBD2 (6 bases). Trimming removed 4 bases from V and 7 bases from J, with 17 bases in between. The CDR3 is 14 amino acids. Germline loops: CDR1 SGHVS, CDR2 FQNEAQ. CDR3 in amino acids: CASSSGTLKREQYF. The DNA of the CDR3 is TGTGCCAGCAGCTCCGGGACTCTAAAGAGGGAGCAGTACTTC.

This clonotype has a handful of counts. This chain links TRBV7-6 with TRBJ2-7; TRBD1 or TRBD2 may be the D gene (5 bases each). The V gene lost 1 base and the J gene lost 3 bases, with 10 bases spanning the gap. The CDR3 totals 14 residues. The germline V gene encodes CDR1 SGHVS and CDR2 FNYEAQ. Here the CDR3 DNA reads TGTGCCAGCAGCTTAGGGGGACGGAGCTACGAGCAGTACTTC. It codes for CASSLGGRSYEQYF.

The genes are TRBV4-1 and TRBJ1-2; D may be TRBD1 (5 bases). Germline V CDR1 and CDR2: MGHRA, YSYEKL. CDR3 length: 14 amino acids. Trimming stripped 8 bases from V and 2 bases from J, with 15 bases between. The CDR3 sequence: CASGPRTGNYGYTF. The CDR3 DNA follows: TGCGCCAGCGGACCCCGAACAGGAAACTATGGCTACACCTTC.

This clonotype has a handful of counts. The rearrangement uses TRBV7-9 and TRBJ2-5; D call uncertain. Looked up from germline, CDR1 is SEHNR and CDR2 is FQNEAQ (reference sequence). The V end lost 7 bases, the J end lost 4 bases, and 10 bases lay between the germline ends. The CDR3 covers 12 residues. The CDR3 loop reads CASTQAVETQYF. The DNA of the CDR3 is TGTGCCAGCACGCAGGCCGTAGAGACCCAGTACTTC.

A single count supports this clonotype. This chain joins TRBV5-1 and TRBJ2-7; TRBD1 aligns across 11 bases. The CDR3 consists of 15 residues. Looked up from germline, CDR1 is SGHRS and CDR2 is YFSETQ. Trimming took 4 bases from V and 2 from J; bases not matched to a gene: 5. The CDR3 loop is CASSVDRGPPYEQYF. The CDR3 bases are TGCGCCAGCAGCGTGGACAGGGGGCCGCCCTACGAGCAGTACTTC.

This clonotype showed up just a few times. This sequence joins TRBV20-1 and TRBJ2-7, with D possibly being TRBD2 (6 bases). CDR3 length: 16 amino acids. With 6 bases removed from V and 6 bases from J, the gap between germline ends came to 27 bases. Germline V lookup: CDR1 DFQATT, CDR2 SNEGSKA (reference sequence). The CDR3 is CSARPAGTSTLGEQYF. CDR3 nucleotide sequence: TGCAGTGCAAGACCAGCCGGGACTTCGACTTTGGGCGAGCAGTACTTC.

This clonotype was observed a handful of times. The chain joins TRBV7-9 to TRBJ1-1, with a tentative D call TRBD1 (6 bases). Between the trimmed V and J ends, which lost 2 bases and 10 bases, there was a span of 20 bases. Germline V CDR1 and CDR2: SEHNR, FQNEAQ (reference sequence). The CDR3 covers 15 residues. CDR3 DNA: TGTGCCAGCAGCTTATTTTGGACAGCCCCGGGAGGAGCTTTCTTT. It translates to CASSLFWTAPGGAFF.

The genes are TRBV2 and TRBJ1-4; 9 bases align to TRBD1. After removal of 5 bases from V and 4 bases from J, the junction contained 5 bases not matched to a gene. Looked up from germline, CDR1 is SNHLY and CDR2 is FYNNEI. The CDR3 extends over 15 amino acids. The CDR3 DNA is TGTGCCAGCAGTCCAGGGACAGGGTATAATGAAAAACTGTTTTTT. Its protein product is CASSPGTGYNEKLFF. The whole variable domain, filled in from reference TRBV2 and TRBJ1-4, reads EPEVTQTPSHQVTQMGQEVILRCVPISNHLYFYWYRQILGQKVEFLVSFYNNEISEKSEIFDDQFSVERPDGSNFTLKIRSTKLEDSAMYFCASSPGTGYNEKLFFGSGTQLSVL.

The genes are TRBV13 and TRBJ1-1, with D tentatively TRBD1 (6 bases). Germline V gene sequence: CDR1 PRHDT, CDR2 FYEKMQ (reference sequence). The CDR3 consists of 15 residues. Trimming pared 5 bases from V and 5 bases from J, leaving 18 bases between. The CDR3 DNA reads TGTGCCAGCAGCCCACCCCAAGGGGGAAGGACTGAAGCTTTCTTT. It yields the protein CASSPPQGGRTEAFF.

This clonotype was counted many times. The genes are TRBV12-3 or TRBV12-4 and TRBJ2-2; D gene ambiguous. The CDR3 is 11 residues long. Between the trimmed V and J ends, which lost 3 bases and 4 bases, there was a span of 0 bases. In DNA form, the CDR3 reads TGTGCCAGCAGTTTCACCGGGGAGCTGTTTTTT. It specifies CASSFTGELFF.

This chain connects TRBV7-9 to TRBJ2-7; 10 nucleotides match TRBD2. Trimming removed 4 bases from V and 3 bases from J; junction bases left unmatched: 3. In germline, CDR1 is SEHNR, CDR2 FQNEAQ (reference sequence). The CDR3 runs to 14 residues. DNA of the CDR3: TGTGCCAGCAGCTCTACTAGCGGGGACTACGAGCAGTACTTC. Translation: CASSSTSGDYEQYF.

The J gene is TRBJ2-3, the V gene TRBV18; 10 bases align to TRBD2. The junction had 6 bases not matched to a gene; V was cut back by 6 bases and J by 0 bases. The CDR3 is 16 amino acids. Germline assignment: CDR1 KGHSH and CDR2 LQKENI. In DNA, the CDR3 is TGTGCCAGCTCCCTAGCGGGGGTAGCTAGCACAGATACGCAGTATTTT. It yields the protein CASSLAGVASTDTQYF.

The chain couples TRBV4-1 to TRBJ2-1; 8 bases agree with TRBD2. The CDR3 runs to 16 residues. V was clipped by 0 bases and J by 7 bases; unmatched bases: 8. Germline V gene lookup returns CDR1 MGHRA and CDR2 YSYEKL. CDR3 protein: CASSQDRGGNPNEQFF. The CDR3 DNA is TGCGCCAGCAGCCAAGATCGGGGGGGAAACCCTAATGAGCAGTTCTTC.

This clonotype showed up just once. The chain recombines TRBV24-1 with TRBJ2-3; D may correspond to TRBD1 or TRBD2 (6 bases each). The CDR3 runs 12 residues. V lost 9 bases to trimming and J lost 2 bases, with 8 bases between them. Germline V gene lookup returns CDR1 KGHDR and CDR2 SFDVKD. CDR3 in DNA: TGTGCCACCGGGGGGCTCACAGATACGCAGTATTTT. It specifies CATGGLTDTQYF.

This clonotype was observed a few times. The chain couples TRBV6-4 to TRBJ2-3, with 13 bases that match TRBD2. Germline V gene data show CDR1 as MRHNA and CDR2 as SNTAGT. The length of the CDR3 is 15 residues. Germline trimming cut 2 bases from V and 4 bases from J; bases unmatched to any gene: 0. The CDR3 sequence: CASSDTSGRADTQYF. CDR3 bases: TGTGCCAGCAGTGACACTAGCGGGAGGGCAGATACGCAGTATTTT.

This clonotype has only a few counts. The rearrangement links TRBV7-2 to TRBJ2-2; tentative D call: TRBD1 (6 bases). Germline loops: CDR1 SGHTA, CDR2 FQGNSA. The CDR3 contains 16 residues. The V and J ends lost 3 bases and 0 bases respectively, with 11 bases between them. CDR3 amino acids: CASSFRGPTNTGELFF. CDR3 coding DNA: TGTGCCAGCAGCTTCAGGGGACCAACGAACACCGGGGAGCTGTTTTTT. The complete variable domain, with remaining parts taken from reference TRBV7-2 and TRBJ2-2, reads GAGVSQSPSNKVTEKGKDVELRCDPISGHTALYWYRQSLGQGLEFLIYFQGNSAPDKSGLPSDRFSAERTGGSVSTLTIQRTQQEDSAVYLCASSFRGPTNTGELFFGEGSRLTVL.

This chain joins TRBV5-8 and TRBJ2-7; D is ambiguous. The CDR3 covers 15 residues. The germline V gene has CDR1 SGHTS and CDR2 YDEGEE. With 1 base removed from V and 2 bases from J, the gap between germline ends came to 13 bases. CDR3 sequence (DNA): TGTGCCAGCAGCTTGCTAGTCGGCCTGGCCTACGAGCAGTACTTC. It specifies CASSLLVGLAYEQYF. The full variable domain, with the rest looked up from reference TRBV5-8 and TRBJ2-7, is EAGVTQSPTHLIKTRGQQATLRCSPISGHTSVYWYQQALGLGLQFLLWYDEGEERNRGNFPPRFSGRQFPNYSSELNVNALELEDSALYLCASSLLVGLAYEQYFGPGTRLTVT.

This clonotype has more than one count but fewer than ten. The chain couples TRBV12-3 or TRBV12-4 to TRBJ2-1; D perhaps matches TRBD2 (6 bases). Trimming stripped 1 base from V and 9 bases from J, with 16 bases between. The CDR3 loop spans 15 amino acids. CDR3 nucleotides: TGTGCCAGCAGTTTAGTCCTGGCCGTTAGCGGTGAGCAGTTCTTC. Translating it yields CASSLVLAVSGEQFF.